Sequencing of this T cell receptor (beta chain) was carried out in a study of spatial heterogeneity in lung cancer. Time point denoted: blood at routine non-recurrence follow-up after resection. Material for sequencing was whole RNA from tumor, nontumor lung or frozen PBMC, left unsorted. CDR3 length: 13 amino acids. The germline V and J ends were trimmed by 10 bases and 3 bases, with 13 bases remaining between them. The germline gives CDR1 SNHLY, CDR2 FYNNEI. Study-wide findings and caveats: Circulating ubiquitous expanded tumor TCRs were observed more frequently at resection than at follow-up.

This clonotype was recorded many times. What it binds is unknown. TCRdb ran MiXCR on the 5' RACE reads and lists one entry per CDR3 protein. The sample contains 4,000 or so distinct CDR3 sequences, about 25% of which appear only once. The receptor's source is a male donor with early-stage non-small cell lung cancer. The chain links TRBV2 to TRBJ1-5; D is possibly TRBD1 (5 bases). The starting material was PBMCs, obtained at follow-up. This CDR3 is CATKGGVNQPQHF. CDR3 coding DNA: TGTGCCACCAAGGGAGGGGTCAATCAGCCCCAGCATTTT.